The 7 T cell receptor beta chains below all came from one sample that was sequenced in a study of blood T cell repertoires in COVID-19. Clones were read by immunoSEQ multiplex PCR, and TCRdb kept only the in-frame ones, dropping some. The profile shows under 75,000 clones, roughly 89% of them singletons. Input material: peripheral blood. Receptors originate from a man aged 50-60 years with active COVID-19.

V is TRBV13 and J is TRBJ2-2, with 10 bases fitting TRBD2. The V gene end was trimmed by 0 bases and the J gene end by 6 bases; junction bases not matched to a gene: 1. Germline lookup yields CDR1 PRHDT and CDR2 FYEKMQ (reference sequence). This CDR3 has 15 residues. The CDR3 DNA sequence: TGTGCCAGCAGCTTAGGACTAGCGGGGTCCGGGGAGCTGTTTTTT. It translates to CASSLGLAGSGELFF.

The chain is built from TRBV3-1 (or the pseudogene TRBV3-2) and TRBJ2-3; 9 bases are shared with TRBD2. The V gene end was trimmed by 0 bases and the J gene end by 4 bases; junction bases not matched to a gene: 2. Germline V gives CDR1 LGHDT, CDR2 YNNKEL (reference sequence). The CDR3 length is 15 residues. In DNA form, the CDR3 reads TGTGCCAGCAGCCAAGAACCTAGCGGGGCAGATACGCAGTATTTT. This codes for CASSQEPSGADTQYF.

This clone was observed once. The V and J genes are TRBV2 and TRBJ2-1; the match to TRBD2 covers 11 bases. The CDR3 length is 15 residues. With V trimmed by 6 bases and J by 6 bases, 7 bases remained unmatched. The germline CDR1 and CDR2 sequences are SNHLY and FYNNEI. The CDR3 nucleotides read TGTGCCAGCAGCCCCCCAGGGACTAGCGGCAATGAGCAGTTCTTC. Translated: CASSPPGTSGNEQFF.

The chain uses TRBV5-8 and TRBJ1-2; 8 bases line up with TRBD1. The germline CDR1 and CDR2 sequences are SGHTS and YDEGEE. V shed 0 bases, J shed 4 bases, and the junction held 8 bases outside the gene matches. The CDR3 loop spans 16 amino acids. Here the CDR3 DNA reads TGTGCCAGCAGCTTGGAAATCGGACAGGGTGGCTATGGCTACACCTTC. It is translated as CASSLEIGQGGYGYTF.

The gene calls are TRBV5-6 and TRBJ1-2, with a possible D match to TRBD1 (6 bases). The CDR3 extends over 13 amino acids. Trimming cost V 3 bases and J 8 bases, with 14 bases left between them. Germline CDR1 and CDR2: SGHDT and YYEEEE. The CDR3, as DNA: TGTGCCAGCAGCTGGAGCGGGGGCTCCGGCTACACCTTC. Its translation is CASSWSGGSGYTF. Full variable domain (missing parts from reference TRBV5-6 and TRBJ1-2): DAGVTQSPTHLIKTRGQQVTLRCSPKSGHDTVSWYQQALGQGPQFIFQYYEEEERQRGNFPDRFSGHQFPNYSSELNVNALLLGDSALYLCASSWSGGSGYTFGSGTRLTVV.

The chain employs TRBV24-1 and TRBJ2-1; TRBD1 matches at 9 bases. Trimming removed 3 bases from V and 6 bases from J; junction bases left unmatched: 5. The CDR3 loop spans 15 amino acids. Germline V gene data show CDR1 as KGHDR and CDR2 as SFDVKD. Here the CDR3 DNA reads TGTGCCACCAGTGATCCGCGGGACAGGGTCAATGAGCAGTTCTTC. Protein sequence: CATSDPRDRVNEQFF.

The chain combines TRBV2 with TRBJ1-2; tentative D call: TRBD1 (6 bases). Per germline, CDR1 SNHLY and CDR2 FYNNEI. V lost 8 bases to trimming and J lost 4 bases, with 11 bases between them. The CDR3 runs to 12 residues. The CDR3 coding sequence is TGTGCCAGCGAAGGGGGTGTCTATGGCTACACCTTC. As protein: CASEGGVYGYTF.